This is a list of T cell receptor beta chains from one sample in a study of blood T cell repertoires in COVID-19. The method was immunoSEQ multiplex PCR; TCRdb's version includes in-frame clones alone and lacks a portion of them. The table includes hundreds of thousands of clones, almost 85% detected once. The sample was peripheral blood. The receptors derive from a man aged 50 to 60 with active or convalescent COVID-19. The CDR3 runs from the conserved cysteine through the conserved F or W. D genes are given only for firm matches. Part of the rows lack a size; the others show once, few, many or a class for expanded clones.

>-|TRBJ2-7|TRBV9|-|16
CASSVVDGAGAYEQYF
TGTGCCAGCAGCGTAGTCGATGGGGCAGGGGCCTACGAGCAGTACTTC
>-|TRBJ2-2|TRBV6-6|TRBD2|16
CASSYFGLADTGELFF
TGTGCCAGCAGTTATTTTGGGCTAGCGGATACCGGGGAGCTGTTTTTT
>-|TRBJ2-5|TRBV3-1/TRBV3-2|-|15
CASSQDPQGWETQYF
TGTGCCAGCAGCCAAGATCCCCAGGGTTGGGAGACCCAGTACTTC
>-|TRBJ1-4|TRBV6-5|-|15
CASSYGSARAEKLFF
TGTGCCAGCAGTTACGGGTCTGCCAGGGCTGAAAAACTGTTTTTT
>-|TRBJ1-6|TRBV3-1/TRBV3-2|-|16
CASSQLQGLYNSPLHF
TGTGCCAGCAGCCAACTTCAGGGCCTCTATAATTCACCCCTCCACTTT
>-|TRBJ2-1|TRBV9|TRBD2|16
CASILREIWGRNEQFF
TGTGCCAGCATACTGCGGGAGATTTGGGGCAGAAATGAGCAGTTCTTC
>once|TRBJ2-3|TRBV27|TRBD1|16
CASSLGGTGDRDTQYF
TGTGCCAGCAGTTTAGGGGGGACAGGGGACCGAGATACGCAGTATTTT
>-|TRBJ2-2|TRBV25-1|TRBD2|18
CASSPAGGSGVNTGELFF
TGTGCCAGCAGTCCCGCCGGGGGGAGCGGGGTAAACACCGGGGAGCTGTTTTTT
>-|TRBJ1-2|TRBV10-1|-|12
CAIVRGNYGYTF
TGCGCCATCGTCAGGGGAAACTATGGCTACACCTTC
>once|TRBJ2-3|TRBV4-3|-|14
CASSQGGHPDTQYF
TGCGCCAGCAGCCAAGGCGGACATCCAGATACGCAGTATTTT
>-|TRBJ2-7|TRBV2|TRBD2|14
CASNPSIGTTEQYF
TGTGCCAGCAACCCTTCTATTGGGACTACCGAGCAGTACTTC
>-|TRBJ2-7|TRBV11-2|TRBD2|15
CASSRAGGSFYEQYF
TGTGCCAGCAGCCGAGCCGGGGGGAGCTTTTACGAGCAGTACTTC
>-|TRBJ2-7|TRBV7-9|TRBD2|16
CASSRPYVAGDPEQYF
TGTGCCAGCAGCCGCCCCTACGTGGCGGGAGATCCCGAGCAGTACTTC
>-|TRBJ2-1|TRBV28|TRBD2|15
CASSSAGGSYNEQFF
TGTGCCAGCAGTTCAGCGGGAGGATCCTACAATGAGCAGTTCTTC
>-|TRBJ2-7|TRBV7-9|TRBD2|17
CASSLAGGAGVVSEQYF
TGTGCCAGCAGCTTGGCCGGGGGGGCCGGTGTGGTATCCGAGCAGTACTTC
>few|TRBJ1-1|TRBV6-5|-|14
CASSQRQVITEAFF
TGTGCCAGCAGCCAACGACAGGTGATCACTGAAGCTTTCTTT
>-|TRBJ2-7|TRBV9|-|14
CASSVDYRVHEQYF
TGTGCCAGCAGCGTAGATTACAGGGTGCACGAGCAGTACTTC
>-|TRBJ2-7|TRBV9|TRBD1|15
CASSVEGTATYEQYF
TGTGCCAGCAGCGTAGAAGGGACAGCAACCTACGAGCAGTACTTC
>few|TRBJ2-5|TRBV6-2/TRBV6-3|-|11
CASSYAGSQYF
TGTGCCAGCAGTTACGCCGGGTCTCAGTACTTC
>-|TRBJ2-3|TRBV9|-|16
CASSDGRLGERDTQYF
TGTGCCAGCAGCGATGGTCGTCTAGGTGAAAGAGATACGCAGTATTTT
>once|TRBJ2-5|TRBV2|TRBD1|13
CASSRDRQETQYF
TGTGCCAGCAGCCGGGACAGGCAAGAGACCCAGTACTTC
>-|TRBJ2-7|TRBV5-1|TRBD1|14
CASSQQGASYEQYF
TGCGCCAGCAGCCAGCAGGGGGCGTCCTACGAGCAGTACTTC
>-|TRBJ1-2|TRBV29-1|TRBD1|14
CSVENFQGARGYTF
TGCAGCGTTGAAAATTTTCAGGGGGCGCGTGGCTACACCTTC
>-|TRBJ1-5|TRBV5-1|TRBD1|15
CASSLGQGSNQPQHF
TGCGCCAGCAGCTTGGGACAGGGGAGCAATCAGCCCCAGCATTTT
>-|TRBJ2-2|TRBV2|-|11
CASSESGELFF
TGTGCCAGCAGTGAATCAGGGGAGCTGTTTTTT
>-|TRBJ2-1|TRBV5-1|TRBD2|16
CASSAISGSSYNEQFF
TGCGCCAGCAGTGCGATTAGCGGGAGTTCCTACAATGAGCAGTTCTTC
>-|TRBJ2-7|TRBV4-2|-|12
CASSQTGYEQYF
TGTGCCAGCAGCCAAACAGGGTACGAGCAGTACTTC
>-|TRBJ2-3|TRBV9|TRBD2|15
CASSVWAGGEDTQYF
TGTGCCAGCAGCGTGTGGGCGGGAGGAGAAGATACGCAGTATTTT
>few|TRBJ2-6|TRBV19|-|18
CASSPRGGATSGANVLTF
TGTGCCAGTAGCCCACGTGGGGGGGCGACCTCTGGGGCCAACGTCCTGACTTTC
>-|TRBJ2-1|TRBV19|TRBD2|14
CASSTSGAYNEQFF
TGTGCCAGTAGTACTAGCGGGGCCTACAATGAGCAGTTCTTC
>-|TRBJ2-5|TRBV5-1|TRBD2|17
CASSLGAGGPFRETQYF
TGCGCCAGCAGCTTAGGTGCGGGAGGGCCTTTTCGCGAGACCCAGTACTTC
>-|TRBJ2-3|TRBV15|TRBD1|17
CATSRDLGTGSLRGQYF
TGTGCCACCAGCAGAGATCTGGGGACAGGAAGCCTCAGGGGGCAGTATTTT
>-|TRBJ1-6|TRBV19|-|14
CASSILAGNSPLHF
TGTGCCAGTAGTATCCTAGCGGGTAATTCACCCCTCCACTTT
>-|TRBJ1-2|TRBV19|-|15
CASSASGAAVHGYTF
TGTGCCAGTAGTGCCTCAGGGGCAGCGGTCCATGGCTACACCTTC
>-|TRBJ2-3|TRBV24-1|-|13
CATSDQNTDTQYF
TGTGCCACCAGTGACCAAAACACAGATACGCAGTATTTT
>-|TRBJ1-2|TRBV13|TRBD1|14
CASSLEGTDYGYTF
TGTGCCAGCAGCCTCGAGGGGACAGATTATGGCTACACCTTC
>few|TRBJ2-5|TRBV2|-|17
CASKRATRAVRGETQYF
TGTGCCTCCAAGAGGGCCACTAGGGCGGTGAGGGGGGAGACCCAGTACTTC
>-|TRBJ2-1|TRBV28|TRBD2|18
CASSLNLLRTSGRDEQFF
TGTGCCAGCAGTCTAAACCTCCTCCGGACTAGCGGGAGAGATGAGCAGTTCTTC
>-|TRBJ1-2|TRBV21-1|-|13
CASSKGSGYGYTF
TGTGCCAGCAGCAAAGGGAGCGGCTATGGCTACACCTTC
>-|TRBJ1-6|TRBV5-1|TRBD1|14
CASSSGTVGSPLHF
TGCGCCAGCAGCTCCGGGACAGTCGGCTCACCCCTCCACTTT
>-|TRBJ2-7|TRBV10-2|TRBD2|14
CASSLAGSSYEQYF
TGCGCCAGCAGTTTAGCGGGGAGCTCCTACGAGCAGTACTTC
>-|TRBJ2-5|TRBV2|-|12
CASTERGETQYF
TGTGCCAGCACCGAGCGCGGGGAGACCCAGTACTTC
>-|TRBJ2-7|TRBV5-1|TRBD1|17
CASSLVYDGTGENEQYF
TGCGCCAGCAGCTTGGTTTATGATGGGACAGGGGAAAACGAGCAGTACTTC
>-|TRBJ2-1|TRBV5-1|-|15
CASKPSASSYNEQFF
TGCGCCAGCAAGCCTAGCGCGAGCTCCTACAATGAGCAGTTCTTC
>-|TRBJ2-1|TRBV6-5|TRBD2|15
CASSLLAGGFNEQFF
TGTGCCAGCAGCCTGCTAGCGGGAGGCTTCAATGAGCAGTTCTTC
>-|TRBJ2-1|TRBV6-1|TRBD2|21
CASSEISLLAGVTSSYNEQFF
TGTGCCAGCAGTGAAATCAGTCTGTTAGCGGGAGTTACGAGCTCCTACAATGAGCAGTTCTTC
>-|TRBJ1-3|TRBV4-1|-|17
CASSQDGAPHSGNTIYF
TGCGCCAGCAGCCAAGATGGAGCCCCCCACTCTGGAAACACCATATATTTT
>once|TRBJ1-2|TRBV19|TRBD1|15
CASSIGSTGRHGYTF
TGTGCCAGTAGTATAGGGTCGACAGGGAGGCATGGCTACACCTTC
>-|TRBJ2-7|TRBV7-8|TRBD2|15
CASSLGGRALGEQYF
TGTGCCAGCAGCTTAGGAGGGAGGGCCTTGGGGGAGCAGTACTTC
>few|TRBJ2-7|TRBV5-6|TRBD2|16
CASSLVGTSGSYEQYF
TGTGCCAGCAGCTTGGTCGGGACTAGCGGCTCCTACGAGCAGTACTTC
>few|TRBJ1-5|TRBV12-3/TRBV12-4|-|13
CASSLSGVQPQHF
TGTGCCAGCAGTTTATCAGGGGTTCAGCCCCAGCATTTT
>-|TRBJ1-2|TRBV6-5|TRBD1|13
CASSLQGRNGYTF
TGTGCCAGCAGCCTACAGGGGAGGAATGGCTACACCTTC
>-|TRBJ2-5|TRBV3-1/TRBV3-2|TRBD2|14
CASSQSWGGETQYF
TGTGCCAGCAGCCAATCCTGGGGGGGAGAGACCCAGTACTTC
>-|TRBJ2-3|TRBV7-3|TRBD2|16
CASSSGLAGASGTQYF
TGTGCCAGCAGCTCCGGACTAGCGGGAGCGTCGGGGACGCAGTATTTT